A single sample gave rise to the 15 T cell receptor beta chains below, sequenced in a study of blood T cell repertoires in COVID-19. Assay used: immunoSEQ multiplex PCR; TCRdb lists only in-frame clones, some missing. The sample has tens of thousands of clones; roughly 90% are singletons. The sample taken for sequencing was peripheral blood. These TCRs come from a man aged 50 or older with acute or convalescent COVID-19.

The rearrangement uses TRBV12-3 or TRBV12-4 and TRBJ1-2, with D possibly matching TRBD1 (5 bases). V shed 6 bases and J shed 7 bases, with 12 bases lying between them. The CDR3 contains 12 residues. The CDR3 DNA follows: TGTGCCAGCAGCAACCAGGGTACTGGCTACACCTTC. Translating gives CASSNQGTGYTF.

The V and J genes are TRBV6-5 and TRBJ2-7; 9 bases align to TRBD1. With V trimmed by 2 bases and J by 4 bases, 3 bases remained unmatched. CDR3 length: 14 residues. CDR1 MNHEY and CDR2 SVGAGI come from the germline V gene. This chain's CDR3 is CASSYRDREYEQYF. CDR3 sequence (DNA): TGTGCCAGCAGTTACCGGGACAGGGAATACGAGCAGTACTTC.

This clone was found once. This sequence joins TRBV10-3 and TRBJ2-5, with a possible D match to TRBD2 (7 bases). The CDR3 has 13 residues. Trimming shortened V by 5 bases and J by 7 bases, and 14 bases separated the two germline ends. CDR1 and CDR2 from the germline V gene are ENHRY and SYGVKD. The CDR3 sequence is CAISTGREGTQYF. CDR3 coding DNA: TGTGCCATCAGTACAGGGAGGGAAGGGACCCAGTACTTC.

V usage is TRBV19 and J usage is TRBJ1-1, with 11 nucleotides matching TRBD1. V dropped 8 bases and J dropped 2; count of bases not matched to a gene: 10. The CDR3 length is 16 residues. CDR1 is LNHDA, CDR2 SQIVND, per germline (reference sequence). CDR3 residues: CASSRSWTGGNTEAFF. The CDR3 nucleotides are TGTGCCAGTTCACGGTCTTGGACAGGGGGCAACACTGAAGCTTTCTTT.

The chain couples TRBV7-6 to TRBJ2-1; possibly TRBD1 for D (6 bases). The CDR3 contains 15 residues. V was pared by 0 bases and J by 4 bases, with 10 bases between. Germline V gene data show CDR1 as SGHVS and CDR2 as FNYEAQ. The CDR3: CASSLALGAYNEQFF. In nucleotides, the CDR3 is TGTGCCAGCAGCTTAGCGCTGGGGGCTTACAATGAGCAGTTCTTC. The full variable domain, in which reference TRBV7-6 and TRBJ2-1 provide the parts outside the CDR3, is GAGVSQSPRYKVTKRGQDVALRCDPISGHVSLYWYRQALGQGPEFLTYFNYEAQQDKSGLPNDRFSAERPEGSISTLTIQRTEQRDSAMYRCASSLALGAYNEQFFGPGTRLTVL.

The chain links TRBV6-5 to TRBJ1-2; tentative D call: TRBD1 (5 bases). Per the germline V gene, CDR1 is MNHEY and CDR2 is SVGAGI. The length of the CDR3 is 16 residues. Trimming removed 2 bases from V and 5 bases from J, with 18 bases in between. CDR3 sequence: CASSYRGMRRGYGYTF. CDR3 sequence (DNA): TGTGCCAGCAGTTACAGGGGAATGCGCCGGGGGTATGGCTACACCTTC.

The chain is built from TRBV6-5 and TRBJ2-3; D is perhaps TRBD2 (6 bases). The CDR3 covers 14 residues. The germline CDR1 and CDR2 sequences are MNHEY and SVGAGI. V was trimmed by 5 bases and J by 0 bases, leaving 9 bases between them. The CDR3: CASSPRGSTDTQYF. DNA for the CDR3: TGTGCCAGCAGTCCCCGGGGGAGCACAGATACGCAGTATTTT.

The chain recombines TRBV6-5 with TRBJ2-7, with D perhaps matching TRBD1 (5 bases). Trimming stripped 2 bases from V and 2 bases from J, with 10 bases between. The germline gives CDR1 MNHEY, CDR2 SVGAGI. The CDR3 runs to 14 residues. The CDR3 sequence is CASSYRAGTYEQYF. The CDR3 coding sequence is TGTGCCAGCAGTTACCGGGCAGGGACCTACGAGCAGTACTTC.

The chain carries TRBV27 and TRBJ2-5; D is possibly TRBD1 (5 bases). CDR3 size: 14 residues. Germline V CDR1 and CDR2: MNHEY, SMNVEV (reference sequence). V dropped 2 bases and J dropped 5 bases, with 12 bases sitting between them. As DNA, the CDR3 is TGTGCCAGCAGTTTAGCGTGGGGCTCCGAGACCCAGTACTTC. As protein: CASSLAWGSETQYF.

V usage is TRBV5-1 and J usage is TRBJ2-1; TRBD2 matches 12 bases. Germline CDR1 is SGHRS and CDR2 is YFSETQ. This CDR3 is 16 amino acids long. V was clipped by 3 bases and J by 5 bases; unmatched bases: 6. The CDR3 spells CASSSGLAGGNNEQFF. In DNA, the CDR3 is TGCGCCAGCAGCTCCGGGCTAGCGGGGGGGAACAATGAGCAGTTCTTC.

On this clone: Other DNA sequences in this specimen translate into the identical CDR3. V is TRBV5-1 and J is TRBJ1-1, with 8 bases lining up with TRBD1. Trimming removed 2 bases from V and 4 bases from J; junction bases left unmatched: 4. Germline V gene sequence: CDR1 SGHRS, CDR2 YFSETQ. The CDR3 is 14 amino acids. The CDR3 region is CASSFGQGGTEAFF. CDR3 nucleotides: TGCGCCAGCAGCTTCGGACAGGGTGGCACTGAAGCTTTCTTT.

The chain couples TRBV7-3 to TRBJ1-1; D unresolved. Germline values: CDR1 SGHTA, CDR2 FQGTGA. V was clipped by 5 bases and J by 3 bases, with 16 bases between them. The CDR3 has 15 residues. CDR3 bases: TGTGCCAGCAGCCAAACCCCGCGGGGAGACACTGAAGCTTTCTTT. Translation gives CASSQTPRGDTEAFF.

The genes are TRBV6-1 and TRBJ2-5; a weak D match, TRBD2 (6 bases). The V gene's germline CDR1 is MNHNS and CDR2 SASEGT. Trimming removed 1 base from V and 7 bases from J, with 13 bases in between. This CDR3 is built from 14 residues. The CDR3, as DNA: TGTGCCAGCAGTGAAGGGCTAATTAGCGGGACCCAGTACTTC. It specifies CASSEGLISGTQYF.

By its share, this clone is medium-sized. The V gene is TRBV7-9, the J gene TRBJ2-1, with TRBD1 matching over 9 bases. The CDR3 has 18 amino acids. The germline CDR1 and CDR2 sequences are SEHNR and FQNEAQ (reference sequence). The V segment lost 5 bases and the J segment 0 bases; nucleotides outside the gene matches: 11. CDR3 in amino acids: CASSPRDRDINSYNEQFF. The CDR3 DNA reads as TGTGCCAGCAGCCCCCGGGACAGGGATATTAACTCCTACAATGAGCAGTTCTTC.

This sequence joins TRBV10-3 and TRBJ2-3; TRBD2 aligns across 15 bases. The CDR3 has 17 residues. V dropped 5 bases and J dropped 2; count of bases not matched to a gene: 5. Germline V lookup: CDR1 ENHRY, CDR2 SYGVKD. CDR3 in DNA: TGTGCCATCAGTACGGGACTAGCGGGGGGAAACACAGATACGCAGTATTTT. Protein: CAISTGLAGGNTDTQYF.